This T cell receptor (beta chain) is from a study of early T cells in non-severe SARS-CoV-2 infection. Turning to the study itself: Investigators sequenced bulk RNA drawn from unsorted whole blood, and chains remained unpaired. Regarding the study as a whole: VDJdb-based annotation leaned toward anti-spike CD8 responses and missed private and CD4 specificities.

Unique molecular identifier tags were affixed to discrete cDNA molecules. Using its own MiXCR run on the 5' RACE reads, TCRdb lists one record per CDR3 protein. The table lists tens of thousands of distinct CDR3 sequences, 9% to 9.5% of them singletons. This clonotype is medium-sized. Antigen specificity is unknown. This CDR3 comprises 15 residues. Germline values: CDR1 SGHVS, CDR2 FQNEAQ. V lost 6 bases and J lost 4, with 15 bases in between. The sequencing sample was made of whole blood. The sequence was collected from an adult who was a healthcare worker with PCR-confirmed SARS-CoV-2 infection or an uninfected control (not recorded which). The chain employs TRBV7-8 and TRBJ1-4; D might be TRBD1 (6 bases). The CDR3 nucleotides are TGTGCCAGCAGGAGGGGGGCAGGGCTTAATGAAAAACTGTTTTTT. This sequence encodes CASRRGAGLNEKLFF.